This T cell receptor beta chain is from a study of cytomegalovirus exposure and HLA in healthy donors. Libraries were prepared by immunoSEQ multiplex PCR; TCRdb keeps only in-frame clonotypes and omits some of them. The sample records about 360,000 clones, roughly 85% being singletons. Germline V gene sequence: CDR1 SGHRS, CDR2 YFSETQ. The V gene lost 4 bases and the J gene lost 0 bases, with 13 bases spanning the gap. This CDR3 is 16 amino acids long. While the first cohort had fewer than 850 subjects, the donors belonged to the separate validation cohort of more than 95 subjects. The source of this sequence is a woman aged 18-35 years in good health and CMV-seronegative. The chain uses TRBV5-1 and TRBJ1-4, with D perhaps matching TRBD1 (6 bases). What was sequenced was PBMCs. The CDR3, as DNA: TGCGCCAGCAGCCCGACAGGTCTTACAACTAATGAAAAACTGTTTTTT. Amino acids: CASSPTGLTTNEKLFF.